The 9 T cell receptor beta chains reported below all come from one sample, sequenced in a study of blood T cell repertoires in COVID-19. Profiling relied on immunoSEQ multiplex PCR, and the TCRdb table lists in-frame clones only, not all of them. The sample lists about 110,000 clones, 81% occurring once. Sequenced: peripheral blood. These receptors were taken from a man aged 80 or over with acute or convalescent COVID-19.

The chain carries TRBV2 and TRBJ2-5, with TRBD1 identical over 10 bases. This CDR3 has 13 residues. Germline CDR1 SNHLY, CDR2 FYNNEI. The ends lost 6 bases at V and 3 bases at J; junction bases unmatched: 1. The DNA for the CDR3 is TGTGCCAGCAGGGGACAGGGGAAAGAGACCCAGTACTTC. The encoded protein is CASRGQGKETQYF.

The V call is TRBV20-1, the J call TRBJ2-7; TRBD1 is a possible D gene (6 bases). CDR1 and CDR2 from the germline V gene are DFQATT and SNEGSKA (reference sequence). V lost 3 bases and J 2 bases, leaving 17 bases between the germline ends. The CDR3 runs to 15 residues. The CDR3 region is CSASLQTGQPYEQYF. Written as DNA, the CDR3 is TGCAGTGCTAGTCTTCAGACGGGACAACCCTACGAGCAGTACTTC.

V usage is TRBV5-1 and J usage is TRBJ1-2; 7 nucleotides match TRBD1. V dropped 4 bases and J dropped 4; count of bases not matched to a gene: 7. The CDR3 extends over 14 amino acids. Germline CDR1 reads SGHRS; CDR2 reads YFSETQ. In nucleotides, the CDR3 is TGCGCCAGCAGCCGTACCGGGGACAGCTATGGCTACACCTTC. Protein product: CASSRTGDSYGYTF.

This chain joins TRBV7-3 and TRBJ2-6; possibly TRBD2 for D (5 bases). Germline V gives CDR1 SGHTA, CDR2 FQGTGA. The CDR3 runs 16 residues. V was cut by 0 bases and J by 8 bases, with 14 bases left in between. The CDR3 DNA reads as TGTGCCAGCAGCTTAACGCTCGGGTCGGGGTCCAACGTCCTGACTTTC. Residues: CASSLTLGSGSNVLTF.

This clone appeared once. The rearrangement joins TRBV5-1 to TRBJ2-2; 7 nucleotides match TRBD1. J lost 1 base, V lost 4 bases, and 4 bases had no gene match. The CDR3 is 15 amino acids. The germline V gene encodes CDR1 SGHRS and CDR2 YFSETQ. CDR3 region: CASSPRTGNTGELFF. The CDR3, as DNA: TGCGCCAGCAGCCCGAGGACAGGGAACACCGGGGAGCTGTTTTTT.

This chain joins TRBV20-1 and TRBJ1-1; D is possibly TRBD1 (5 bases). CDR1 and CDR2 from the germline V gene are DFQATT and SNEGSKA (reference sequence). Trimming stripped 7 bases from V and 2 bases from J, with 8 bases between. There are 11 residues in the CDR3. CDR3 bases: TGCAGTGGTCAGGGAAACACTGAAGCTTTCTTT. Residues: CSGQGNTEAFF.

This chain's CDR3 is CATGTSGSTYEQYF. The DNA of the CDR3 is TGTGCCACGGGGACTAGCGGGAGTACGTACGAGCAGTACTTC. This chain connects TRBV6-6 to TRBJ2-7; 14 positions agree with TRBD2. The CDR3 runs to 14 residues. The junction had 6 bases not matched to a gene; V was cut back by 10 bases and J by 4 bases. Germline loops: CDR1 MNHNY, CDR2 SVGAGI (reference sequence).

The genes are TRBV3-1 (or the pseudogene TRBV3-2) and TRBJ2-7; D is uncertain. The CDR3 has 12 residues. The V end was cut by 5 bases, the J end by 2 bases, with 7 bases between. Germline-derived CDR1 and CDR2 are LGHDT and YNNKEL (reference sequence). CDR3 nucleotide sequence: TGTGCCAGCAGCGGCAGAACCTACGAGCAGTACTTC. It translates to CASSGRTYEQYF.

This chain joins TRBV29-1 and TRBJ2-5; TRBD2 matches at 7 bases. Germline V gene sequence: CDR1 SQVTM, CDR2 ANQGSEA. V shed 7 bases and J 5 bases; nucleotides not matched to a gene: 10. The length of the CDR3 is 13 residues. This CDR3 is CSALWAGVETQYF. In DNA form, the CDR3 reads TGCAGCGCTCTGTGGGCGGGAGTGGAGACCCAGTACTTC.